The 24 T cell receptor beta chains listed next were all sequenced from one sample in a study of T-cell reconstitution after alpha-beta-depleted transplantation in children (dated by TCRdb to the mid-2010s). The receptor library was made with PCR. Sequenced on an Illumina HiSeq 2500. Molecular barcoding was employed in the preparation of TCR libraries, with unique molecular identifiers being used to normalize TCRbeta repertoire quantification. Using fastp trimming at Q25 and MiXCR clonotype assembly, TCRdb reanalyzed the public sequencing data and kept in-frame beta chains. CDR3 protein sequences are deduplicated, and each keeps its most common genes and DNA. This sample gives some 520,000 distinct CDR3 sequences in total; 32% of them show up just once. The ten largest clones add up to about 2.3% of the sample. Specimen: PBMCs from the stem cell graft donor, collected from the stem cell graft. The receptors come from a human donor who donated a stem cell graft to a child with aplastic anemia.

The V call is TRBV11-2, the J call TRBJ1-4; maybe TRBD1 (5 bases). This CDR3 region has 14 residues. The V end was cut by 4 bases, the J end by 7 bases, with 13 bases between. Germline V gives CDR1 SGHAT, CDR2 FQNNGV. CDR3 sequence: CASSSIRGVEKLFF. The CDR3 nucleotides read TGTGCCAGCAGCTCCATTCGGGGCGTTGAAAAACTGTTTTTT.

A few counts support this clonotype. The CDR3 DNA follows: TGTGCCAGCAGTCCCGACCCCTTTAGCGGGAGCCGTAGAGCGTGGGATGAGCAGTTCTTC. Translating gives CASSPDPFSGSRRAWDEQFF. The genes are TRBV27 and TRBJ2-1; TRBD2 matches at 9 bases. The CDR3 spans 20 residues. CDR1 is MNHEY and CDR2 is SMNVEV in the germline V gene (reference sequence). With 5 bases clipped from V and 8 bases from J, the junction kept 25 bases outside the gene matches.

The chain combines TRBV18 with TRBJ2-2; 9 nucleotides line up with TRBD2. The length of the CDR3 is 16 residues. The V gene's germline CDR1 is KGHSH and CDR2 LQKENI. Trimming took 0 bases from V and 6 from J; bases not matched to a gene: 5. The CDR3 spells CASSPPGSGSPGELFF. The CDR3 nucleotides read TGTGCCAGCTCACCACCGGGTAGCGGGAGTCCCGGGGAGCTGTTTTTT.

The chain couples TRBV7-8 to TRBJ2-5; 7 nucleotides agree with TRBD2. The trim removed 3 bases at V and 5 bases at J, leaving 9 bases unmatched. CDR1 and CDR2 from the germline V gene are SGHVS and FQNEAQ. The CDR3 length is 15 residues. CDR3 residues: CASSLTPAGRETQYF. The CDR3 bases are TGTGCCAGCAGCTTGACCCCAGCGGGAAGGGAGACCCAGTACTTC.

This clonotype has more than one count but fewer than ten. The CDR3 sequence is CASSIQGVVTGELFF. The CDR3, as DNA: TGTGCCAGCAGTATACAGGGGGTGGTCACCGGGGAGCTGTTTTTT. The chain has TRBV6-5 and TRBJ2-2, with TRBD1 identical over 8 bases. Germline V gives CDR1 MNHEY, CDR2 SVGAGI. The J segment lost 4 bases and the V segment lost 5 bases, leaving 6 bases of the junction unmatched. The length of the CDR3 is 15 residues.

The J gene is TRBJ2-3, the V gene TRBV4-2; TRBD1 matches 11 bases. The CDR3 runs 16 residues. The junction had 5 bases not matched to a gene; V was cut back by 3 bases and J by 3 bases. Per the germline V gene, CDR1 is LGHNA and CDR2 is YNFKEQ. CDR3 residues: CASSHEDRGRTDTQYF. The CDR3 DNA reads as TGTGCCAGCAGCCACGAGGACAGGGGGCGAACAGATACGCAGTATTTT.

This clonotype turned up a few times. This chain connects TRBV20-1 to TRBJ2-1, with 7 bases identical to TRBD1. V was clipped by 5 bases and J by 5 bases; unmatched bases: 12. Germline CDR1 reads DFQATT; CDR2 reads SNEGSKA (reference sequence). The CDR3 extends over 15 amino acids. CDR3 loop: CSAAEVGGRNNEQFF. DNA for the CDR3: TGCAGTGCTGCCGAAGTAGGGGGCCGGAACAATGAGCAGTTCTTC.

This chain connects TRBV6-1 to TRBJ2-6; D is unclear. Trimming removed 6 bases at V and 0 bases at J, with 9 bases between. The CDR3 runs 15 residues. Germline assignment: CDR1 MNHNS and CDR2 SASEGT. The CDR3, as DNA: TGTGCCAGCAGACCACCAAGCTCTGGGGCCAACGTCCTGACTTTC. This sequence encodes CASRPPSSGANVLTF.

With regard to this clonotype: One junction end disagrees with the germline gene, perhaps due to a read error. The chain combines TRBV5-1 with TRBJ1-2; D gene unclear. CDR3 size: 13 residues. The germline V gene has CDR1 SGHRS and CDR2 YFSETQ. The DNA of the CDR3 is TGCGCCAGCAACTTGGATATTGACTATGGCTACACCTTC. The encoded protein is CASNLDIDYGYTF.

CDR3 protein: CASSESRPENTEAFF. The CDR3 DNA sequence: TGTGCCAGCAGTGAATCCCGGCCCGAGAACACTGAAGCTTTCTTT. The chain links TRBV25-1 to TRBJ1-1; no definite D call. This CDR3 is 15 amino acids long. Germline V gene data show CDR1 as MGHDK and CDR2 as SYGVNS. Deletions cut 1 base from V and 1 base from J, with 10 bases between.

The rearrangement uses TRBV7-2 and TRBJ1-6; perhaps TRBD1 as D (6 bases). This CDR3 has 15 amino acids. The germline V and J ends were trimmed by 5 bases and 0 bases, with 8 bases remaining between them. Germline V gene sequence: CDR1 SGHTA, CDR2 FQGNSA. For the CDR3, the DNA is TGTGCCAGCAGCCAGGGGAGCTCCTATAATTCACCCCTCCACTTT. It specifies CASSQGSSYNSPLHF.

The J gene is TRBJ1-1, the V gene TRBV5-6, with a possible D match to TRBD1 (6 bases). V was clipped by 4 bases and J by 4 bases, with 17 bases between them. The length of the CDR3 is 15 residues. Germline V gene data show CDR1 as SGHDT and CDR2 as YYEEEE. CDR3 bases: TGTGCCAGCAGCCCTCTCCAGGGAGGGGGCACTGAAGCTTTCTTT. Translated, it gives CASSPLQGGGTEAFF.

The rearrangement uses TRBV20-1 and TRBJ2-7; D remains ambiguous. This CDR3 has 12 amino acids. V lost 6 bases to trimming and J lost 1 base, with 10 bases between them. The germline V gene encodes CDR1 DFQATT and CDR2 SNEGSKA (reference sequence). CDR3 sequence: CSAPTLSYEQYF. The CDR3 bases are TGCAGTGCCCCAACTCTATCCTACGAGCAGTACTTC.

This sequence joins TRBV5-1 and TRBJ2-7, with D possibly being TRBD2 (5 bases). Germline CDR1 is SGHRS and CDR2 is YFSETQ. The CDR3 consists of 15 residues. Trimming left V 0 bases short and J 3 bases short, with 13 bases between. Written as DNA, the CDR3 is TGCGCCAGCAGCTTGGGGTCCGGGAAGTTCTACGAGCAGTACTTC. Amino acid sequence: CASSLGSGKFYEQYF.

The chain joins TRBV20-1 to TRBJ1-6; possibly TRBD1 for D (6 bases). Trimming pared 6 bases from V and 14 bases from J, leaving 14 bases between. The CDR3 loop spans 11 amino acids. Per the germline V gene, CDR1 is DFQATT and CDR2 is SNEGSKA (reference sequence). DNA for the CDR3: TGCAGTGCCAGACAGGTCTTCACCCTCCACTTT. It translates to CSARQVFTLHF.

The V call is TRBV27, the J call TRBJ1-6; maybe TRBD1 (6 bases). CDR3 length equals 14 residues. Germline V CDR1 and CDR2: MNHEY, SMNVEV (reference sequence). The germline V and J ends were trimmed by 8 bases and 7 bases, with 15 bases remaining between them. The CDR3 DNA sequence: TGTGCCAGCCGTGAACAGGGTTTCAATTCACCCCTCCACTTT. It codes for CASREQGFNSPLHF.

This clonotype was seen only a few times. The chain employs TRBV11-2 and TRBJ2-7, with D perhaps TRBD1 (5 bases). This CDR3 spans 13 amino acids. The germline CDR1 and CDR2 sequences are SGHAT and FQNNGV. Trimming took off 1 base at V and 3 bases at J, with 7 bases between the two ends. The CDR3 protein is CASSLATVYEQYV. For the CDR3, the DNA is TGTGCCAGCAGCTTAGCGACAGTCTACGAGCAGTACGTC.

The chain is built from TRBV6-1 and TRBJ1-2; weak D call: TRBD1 (6 bases). The CDR3 extends over 13 amino acids. V dropped 6 bases and J dropped 4 bases, with 12 bases sitting between them. From germline, CDR1 is MNHNS and CDR2 SASEGT. The CDR3, as DNA: TGTGCCAGCAGCCCAGGACAGTTCTATGGCTACACCTTC. Its translation: CASSPGQFYGYTF.

The chain carries TRBV10-3 and TRBJ1-2; D uncertain. The CDR3 loop spans 12 amino acids. The V and J ends lost 3 bases and 3 bases respectively, with 5 bases between them. CDR1 is ENHRY, CDR2 SYGVKD, per germline. The CDR3 reads CAISDTDYGYTF. As DNA, the CDR3 is TGTGCCATCAGTGACACAGACTATGGCTACACCTTC.

This clonotype has a handful of counts. Mismatch with germline at one junction end may stem from a read error. The chain employs TRBV6-1 and TRBJ2-2, with TRBD1 as a possible D gene (5 bases). Germline CDR1 is MNHNS and CDR2 is SASEGT. CDR3 length equals 12 residues. Written as DNA, the CDR3 is TGCGCCAGCAGGGCGAACACCGGGGAGCTGTTTTTT. This sequence encodes CASRANTGELFF.

The chain employs TRBV12-3 or TRBV12-4 and TRBJ1-1; 8 bases fit TRBD1. The CDR3 extends over 15 amino acids. J was trimmed by 4 bases and V by 6 bases; bases with no gene match: 10. The CDR3 is CASSSSGQAGTEAFF. CDR3 nucleotide sequence: TGTGCCAGCAGCTCCTCGGGACAGGCCGGCACTGAAGCTTTCTTT.

In this sample, this clonotype turned up a few times. The chain uses TRBV30 and TRBJ1-1; possibly TRBD1 for D (5 bases). The CDR3 covers 13 residues. Germline V lookup: CDR1 GTSNPN, CDR2 SVGIG (reference sequence). V lost 2 bases and J lost 5, with 12 bases in between. The CDR3, as DNA: TGTGCCTGGAGTAGTCAGGGTAGGACTGAAGCTTTCTTT. It specifies CAWSSQGRTEAFF. Full variable domain (remainder filled in from reference TRBV30 and TRBJ1-1): SQTIHQWPATLVQPVGSPLSLECTVEGTSNPNLYWYRQAAGRGLQLLFYSVGIGQISSEVPQNLSASRPQDRQFILSSKKLLLSDSGFYLCAWSSQGRTEAFFGQGTRLTVV.

This clonotype has ten or more counts. This rearrangement joins TRBV25-1 to TRBJ2-7; D not certain. V gave up 7 bases and J gave up 0 bases, with 10 bases separating them. Germline loops: CDR1 MGHDK, CDR2 SYGVNS. The CDR3 runs 13 residues. The CDR3 sequence: CASMGFGSYEQYF. CDR3 DNA: TGTGCCAGCATGGGGTTCGGCTCCTACGAGCAGTACTTC.

The rearrangement joins TRBV20-1 to TRBJ2-1; D ambiguous. CDR3 length equals 16 residues. Trimming removed 4 bases at V and 11 bases at J, with 27 bases between. Germline values: CDR1 DFQATT, CDR2 SNEGSKA (reference sequence). Here the CDR3 DNA reads TGCAGTGCTAAAAAAGGAACCGGCGACTCGGAGTTCAAGCAGTTCTTC. The encoded protein is CSAKKGTGDSEFKQFF.